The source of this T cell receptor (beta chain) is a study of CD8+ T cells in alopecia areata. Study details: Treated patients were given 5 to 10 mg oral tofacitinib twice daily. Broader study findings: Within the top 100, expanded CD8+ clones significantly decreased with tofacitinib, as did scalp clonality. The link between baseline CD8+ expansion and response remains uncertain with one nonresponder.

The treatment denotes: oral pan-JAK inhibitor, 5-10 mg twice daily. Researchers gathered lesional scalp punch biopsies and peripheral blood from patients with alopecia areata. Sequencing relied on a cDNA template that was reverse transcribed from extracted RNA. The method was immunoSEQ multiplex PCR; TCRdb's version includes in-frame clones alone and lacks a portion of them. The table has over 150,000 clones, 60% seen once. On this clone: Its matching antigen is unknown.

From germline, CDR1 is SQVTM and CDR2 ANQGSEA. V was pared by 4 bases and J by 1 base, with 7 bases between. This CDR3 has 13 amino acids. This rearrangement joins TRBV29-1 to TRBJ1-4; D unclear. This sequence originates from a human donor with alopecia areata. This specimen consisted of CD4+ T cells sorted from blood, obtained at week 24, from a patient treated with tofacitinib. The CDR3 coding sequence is TGCAGCGTTGGAATAGGAACTAATGAAAAACTGTTTTTT. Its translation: CSVGIGTNEKLFF. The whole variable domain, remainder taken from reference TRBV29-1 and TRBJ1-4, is SAVISQKPSRDICQRGTSLTIQCQVDSQVTMMFWYRQQPGQSLTLIATANQGSEATYESGFVIDKFPISRPNLTFSTLTVSNMSPEDSSIYLCSVGIGTNEKLFFGSGTQLSVL.